This section outlines one T cell receptor (beta chain) sequence together with its context. This sample is part of a study of identical twins. TCRdb fed the 5' RACE reads into MiXCR, producing one record per CDR3 protein. The sample comprises about 190,000 distinct CDR3 sequences, approximately 15% of which are singletons, and roughly two fifths rests with the top ten. Between the trimmed V and J ends, which lost 1 base and 4 bases, there was a span of 17 bases. There are 16 residues in the CDR3. Germline V lookup: CDR1 SGHAT, CDR2 FQNNGV. This sample was shared with a second study, whose subject was T cells expressing NK-cell markers. From that paper: Eight donors were sequenced, seven testing HCMV-seropositive and one testing seronegative. The leading position in the CD3+CD56-NKG2C+ fraction of several donors also went to these clonotypes. Whether expanded NKG2C+ T cell clones recognized HCMV stayed uncertain.

Sequencing was performed on CD8+ T cells sorted from blood. This chain uses TRBV11-2 with TRBJ2-7, with TRBD1 as a possible D gene (6 bases). This sequence originates from a woman between 18 and 29 years old in good health. DNA of the CDR3: TGTGCCAGCAGCTTAGCGCCGTGGGGGCTACCTTACGAGCAGTACTTC. Encoded protein: CASSLAPWGLPYEQYF.